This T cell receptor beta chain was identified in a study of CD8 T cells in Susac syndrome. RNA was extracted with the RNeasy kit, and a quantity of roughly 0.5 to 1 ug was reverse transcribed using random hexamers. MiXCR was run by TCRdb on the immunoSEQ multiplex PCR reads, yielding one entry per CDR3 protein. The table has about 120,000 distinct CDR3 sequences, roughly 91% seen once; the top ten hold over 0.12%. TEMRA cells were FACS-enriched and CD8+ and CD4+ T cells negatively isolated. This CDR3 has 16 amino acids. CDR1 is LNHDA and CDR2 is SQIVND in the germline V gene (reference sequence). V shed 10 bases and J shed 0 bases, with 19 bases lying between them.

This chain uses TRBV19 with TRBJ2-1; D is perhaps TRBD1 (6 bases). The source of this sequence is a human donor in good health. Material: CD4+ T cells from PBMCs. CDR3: CATAPLGASSYNEQFF. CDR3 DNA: TGTGCCACCGCCCCTCTGGGGGCTAGCTCCTACAATGAGCAGTTCTTC.